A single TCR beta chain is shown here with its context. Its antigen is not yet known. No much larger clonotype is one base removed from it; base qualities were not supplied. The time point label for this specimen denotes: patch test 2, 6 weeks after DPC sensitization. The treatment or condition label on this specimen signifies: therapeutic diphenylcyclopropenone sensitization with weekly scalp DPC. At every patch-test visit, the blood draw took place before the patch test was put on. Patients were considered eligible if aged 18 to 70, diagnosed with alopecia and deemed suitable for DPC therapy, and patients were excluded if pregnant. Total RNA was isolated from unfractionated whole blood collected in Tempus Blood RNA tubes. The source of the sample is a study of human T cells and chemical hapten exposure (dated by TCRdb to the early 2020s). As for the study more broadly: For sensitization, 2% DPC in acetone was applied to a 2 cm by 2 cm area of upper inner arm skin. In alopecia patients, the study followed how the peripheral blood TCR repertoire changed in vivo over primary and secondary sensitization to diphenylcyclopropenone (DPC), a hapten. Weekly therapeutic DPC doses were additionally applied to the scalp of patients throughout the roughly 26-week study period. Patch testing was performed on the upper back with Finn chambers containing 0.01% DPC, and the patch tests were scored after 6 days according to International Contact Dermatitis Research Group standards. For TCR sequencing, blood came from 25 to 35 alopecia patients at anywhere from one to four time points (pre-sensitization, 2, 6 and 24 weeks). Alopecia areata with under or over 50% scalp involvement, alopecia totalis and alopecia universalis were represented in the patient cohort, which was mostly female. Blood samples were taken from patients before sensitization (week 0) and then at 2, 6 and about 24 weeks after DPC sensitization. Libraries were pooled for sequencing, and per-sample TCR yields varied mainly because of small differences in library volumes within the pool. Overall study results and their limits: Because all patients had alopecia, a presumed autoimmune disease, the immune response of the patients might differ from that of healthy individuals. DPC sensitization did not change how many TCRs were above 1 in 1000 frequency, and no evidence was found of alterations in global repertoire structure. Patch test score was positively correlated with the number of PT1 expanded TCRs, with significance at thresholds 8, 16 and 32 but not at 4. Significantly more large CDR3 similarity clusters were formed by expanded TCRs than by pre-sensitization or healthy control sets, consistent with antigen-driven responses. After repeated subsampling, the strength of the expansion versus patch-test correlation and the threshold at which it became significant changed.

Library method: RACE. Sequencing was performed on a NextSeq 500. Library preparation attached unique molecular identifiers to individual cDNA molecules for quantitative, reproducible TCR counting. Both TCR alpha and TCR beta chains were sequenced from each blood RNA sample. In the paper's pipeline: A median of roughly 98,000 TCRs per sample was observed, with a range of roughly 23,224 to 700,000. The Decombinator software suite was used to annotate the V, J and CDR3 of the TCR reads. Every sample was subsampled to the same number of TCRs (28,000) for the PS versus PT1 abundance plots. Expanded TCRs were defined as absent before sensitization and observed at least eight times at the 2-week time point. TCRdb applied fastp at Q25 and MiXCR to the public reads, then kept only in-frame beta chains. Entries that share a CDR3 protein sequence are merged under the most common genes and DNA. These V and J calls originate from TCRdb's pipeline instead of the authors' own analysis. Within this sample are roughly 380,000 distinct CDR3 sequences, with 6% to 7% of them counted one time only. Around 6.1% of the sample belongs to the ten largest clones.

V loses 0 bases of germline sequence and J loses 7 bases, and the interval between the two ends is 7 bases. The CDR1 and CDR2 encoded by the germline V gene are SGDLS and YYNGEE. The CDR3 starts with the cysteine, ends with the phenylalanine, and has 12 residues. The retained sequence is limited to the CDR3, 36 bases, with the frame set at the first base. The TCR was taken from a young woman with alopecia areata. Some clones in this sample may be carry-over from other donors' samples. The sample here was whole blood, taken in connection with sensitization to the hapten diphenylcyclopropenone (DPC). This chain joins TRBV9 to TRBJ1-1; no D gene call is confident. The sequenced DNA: TGTGCCAGCAGCGTAGTGGGCGGTGAAGCTTTCTTT. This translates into CASSVVGGEAFF.